The present TCR beta chain was sequenced within a study of blood T cell repertoires in COVID-19 (dated by TCRdb to the early 2020s). Study-level background: Samples from collaborators originated in the United States, Italy and Spain and spanned both the acute and convalescent phases of COVID-19. The material from the prospective study consisted of cDNA or gDNA derived from T cells, B-cell-depleted T cells, or PBMCs. The dataset comprised deeply sampled blood TCRbeta repertoires from subjects exposed to, actively infected with, or recovered from COVID-19. A freely available public database, intended as a resource for researchers studying the immune response to SARS-CoV-2, is where the repertoires were released. The samples were drawn from two sources: the first 160 participants of the ongoing ImmuneRACE study, and over 950 subjects contributed by 6 global collaborators. A de-identified subject ID, COVID-19 status, age in years and sex were almost always included in the sample metadata. Where HLA class I and class II types were available, the types were taken from metadata supplied by the sample provider, not from assay-based typing. Results the study describes overall, beyond this receptor: Clinical and demographic metadata were provided uncurated, with the amount varying by source and participant.

The immunoSEQ Assay, a bias-controlled multiplex PCR, was used to amplify TCRbeta CDR3 regions from genomic DNA. Per the original workflow: The number of nucleated cells in each sample was estimated by amplification of reference gene primers within the assay. To quantify the absolute abundance of each unique TCRbeta CDR3 rearrangement, sequence reads were collapsed and filtered. Productive Simpson clonality was computed per sample as the square root of Simpson's diversity index over productive rearrangements. Here the immuneACCESS table is served through TCRdb, limited to in-frame sequences with V and J called. Missing clones are a known gap in these copies; in checked studies unresolved V genes cover under half, and the rest lacks a known reason. The V and J calls and clone size are taken from that table; D and trimming were inferred from the DNA. Here the sample has 68,000 or so clones; around 84% occur a single time. 4.1% of the sample lies in the top ten.

The CDR3 runs 15 residues from the cysteine to the phenylalanine. Only the CDR3 DNA stays, 45 bases, in frame from base 1. The germline V gene (reference sequence) gives CDR1 as SGHNT and CDR2 as YYREEE. A distance of 21 bases separates the germline ends of V and J, which lose 4 bases and 8 bases respectively. Collaborating institutions collected whole blood in K2EDTA tubes following their own protocols. Collaborator samples were shipped for TCRbeta analysis as frozen whole blood, isolated PBMCs, or DNA extracted from either sample type. Remarks on this clone: The specificity of this receptor is unknown. No base quality information exists; no much larger clone differs at one position.

In this chain, TRBV5-4 is recombined with TRBJ1-1, with TRBD1 perhaps the D gene, on 6 matching bases. Sequencing was carried out using peripheral blood. The clonotype was recovered from a man in his fifties with acute or convalescent COVID-19. The nucleotides are TGTGCCAGCAGCGCCAATACACAGGGAAGGGGAGAAGCTTTCTTT. Its protein product is CASSANTQGRGEAFF.